A single sample gave rise to the 8 T cell receptor beta chains below, sequenced in a study of T-cell reconstitution after alpha-beta-depleted transplantation in children. Molecular barcoding with unique molecular identifiers was used for the TCRbeta library. MiXCR, applied by TCRdb to the PCR reads, yields one record per CDR3 protein. The sample consists of around 300,000 distinct CDR3 sequences, around 20% of them appearing once. The specimen comprised PBMCs, mostly from graft donor cells, sampled 180 days after TCRalphabeta/CD19-depleted stem cell transplant. These TCRs come from a male patient between 5 and 17 years old who had a stem cell transplant for acute lymphoblastic leukemia, so the T cells may come from the graft donor.

The chain has TRBV11-2 and TRBJ2-5; 9 nucleotides agree with TRBD2. The CDR3 spans 15 residues. After removal of 0 bases from V and 7 bases from J, the junction contained 6 bases not matched to a gene. The germline V gene encodes CDR1 SGHAT and CDR2 FQNNGV. As DNA, the CDR3 is TGTGCCAGCAGCTTAGATCGGGGCGGGAGGGGGACCCAGTACTTC. This encodes CASSLDRGGRGTQYF. The full variable domain, with the rest looked up from reference TRBV11-2 and TRBJ2-5, is EAGVAQSPRYKIIEKRQSVAFWCNPISGHATLYWYQQILGQGPKLLIQFQNNGVVDDSQLPKDRFSAERLKGVDSTLKIQPAKLEDSAVYLCASSLDRGGRGTQYFGPGTRLLVL.

The CDR3 here is CASSLSGAPTYEQYF. The CDR3 DNA sequence: TGTGCCAGCAGCTTATCAGGGGCCCCTACCTACGAGCAGTACTTC. This chain connects TRBV7-3 to TRBJ2-7; D might be TRBD1 (6 bases). Germline V gene data show CDR1 as SGHTA and CDR2 as FQGTGA. Between the trimmed V and J ends, which lost 2 bases and 2 bases, there was a span of 13 bases. This CDR3 region has 15 residues.

The chain carries TRBV5-1 and TRBJ2-3, with D hard to call. Deletions cut 4 bases from V and 1 base from J, with 13 bases between. The CDR3 covers 15 residues. The germline V gene has CDR1 SGHRS and CDR2 YFSETQ. The CDR3 loop reads CASSPGAYGTDTQYF. The CDR3 DNA reads TGCGCCAGCAGCCCAGGAGCGTATGGCACAGATACGCAGTATTTT.

This clonotype was detected only a few times. CDR3 nucleotides: TGTGCCAGCAGGTTCGGACAGGGAAGAGAGACCCAGTACTTC. Its protein product is CASRFGQGRETQYF. V usage is TRBV11-1 and J usage is TRBJ2-5, with 8 bases fitting TRBD1. CDR3 size: 14 residues. With V trimmed by 6 bases and J by 4 bases, 7 bases remained unmatched. Germline CDR1 and CDR2: SGHAT and FQDESV (reference sequence).

This clonotype was recorded only once. This may be a read error: a much more frequent sequence differs by one nucleotide. The chain uses TRBV28 and TRBJ2-5, with TRBD1 as a possible D gene (7 bases). The CDR3 extends over 16 amino acids. Germline lookup yields CDR1 MDHEN and CDR2 SYDVKM. The chain's CDR3 is CASSKGGQRFQQTQYF. CDR3 DNA: TGTGCCAGCAGTAAGGGGGGACAGAGATTCCAACAGACCCAGTACTTC. The whole variable domain, remainder taken from reference TRBV28 and TRBJ2-5, is DVKVTQSSRYLVKRTGEKVFLECVQDMDHENMFWYRQDPGLGLRLIYFSYDVKMKEKGDIPEGYSVSREKKERFSLILESASTNQTSMYLCASSKGGQRFQQTQYFGPGTRLLVL.

The V gene is TRBV6-2 or TRBV6-3, the J gene TRBJ2-4; no reliable D call. This CDR3 comprises 14 residues. Germline V lookup: CDR1 MNHEY, CDR2 SVGEGT. V lost 6 bases and J 0 bases, leaving 9 bases between the germline ends. For the CDR3, the DNA is TGTGCCAGCAGCAACGGTCTAGCCAAAAACATTCAGTACTTC. The encoded protein is CASSNGLAKNIQYF.

The V gene is TRBV11-3, the J gene TRBJ2-1; tentative D call: TRBD1 (6 bases). This CDR3 comprises 15 residues. CDR1 is SGHNT, CDR2 YENEEA, per germline. Deletions cut 4 bases from V and 5 bases from J, with 15 bases between. The CDR3 region is CASSSPGDINNEQFF. The CDR3 DNA is TGTGCCAGCAGCTCCCCCGGGGACATAAACAATGAGCAGTTCTTC.

This sequence joins TRBV3-1 and TRBJ2-1; possible D gene TRBD2, 6 bases. The V end was cut by 4 bases, the J end by 7 bases, with 17 bases between. CDR3 size: 15 residues. Germline CDR1 and CDR2: LGHDT and YNNKEL (reference sequence). CDR3 coding DNA: TGTGCCAGCAGCCGCTTGACGGGAGTGTTAAATGAGCAGTTCTTC. Amino acids: CASSRLTGVLNEQFF.